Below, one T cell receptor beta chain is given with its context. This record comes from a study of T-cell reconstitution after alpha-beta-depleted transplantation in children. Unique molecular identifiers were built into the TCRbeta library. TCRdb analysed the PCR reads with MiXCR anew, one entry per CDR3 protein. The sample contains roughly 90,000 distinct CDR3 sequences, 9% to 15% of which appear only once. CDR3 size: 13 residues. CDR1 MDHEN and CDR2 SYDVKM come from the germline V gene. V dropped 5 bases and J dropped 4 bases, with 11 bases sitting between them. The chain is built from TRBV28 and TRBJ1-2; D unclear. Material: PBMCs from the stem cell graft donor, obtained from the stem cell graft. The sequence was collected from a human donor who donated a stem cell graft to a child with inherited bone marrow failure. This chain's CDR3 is CASSLILAYGYTF. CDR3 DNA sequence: TGTGCCAGCAGTCTCATCCTCGCCTATGGCTACACCTTC.